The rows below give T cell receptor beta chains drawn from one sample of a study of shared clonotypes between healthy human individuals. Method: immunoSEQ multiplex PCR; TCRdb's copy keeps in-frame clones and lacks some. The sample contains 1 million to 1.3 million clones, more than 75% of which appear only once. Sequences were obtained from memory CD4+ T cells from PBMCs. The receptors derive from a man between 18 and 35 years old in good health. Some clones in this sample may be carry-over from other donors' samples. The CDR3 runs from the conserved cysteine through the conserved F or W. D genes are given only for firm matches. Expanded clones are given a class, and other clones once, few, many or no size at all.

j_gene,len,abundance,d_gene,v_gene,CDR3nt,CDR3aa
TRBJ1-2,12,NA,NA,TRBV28,TGTGCCAGCAGTTTAAGCCAGCATGGCTACACCTTC,CASSLSQHGYTF
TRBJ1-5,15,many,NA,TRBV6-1,TGTGCCAGCAGTGAAGCGTCGGGCGGACCTGGGCCCCAGCATTTT,CASSEASGGPGPQHF
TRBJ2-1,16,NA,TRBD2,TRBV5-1,TGCGCCAGCAGCTTGGTGACTAGCGGACCCTACAATGAGCAGTTCTTC,CASSLVTSGPYNEQFF
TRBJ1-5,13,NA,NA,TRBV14,TGTGCCAGCAGCCAAGACAGGACTCAGCCCCAGCATTTT,CASSQDRTQPQHF
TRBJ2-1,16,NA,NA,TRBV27,TGTGCCAGCAGTTTACGACCAGGTACATACTACAATGAGCAGTTCTTC,CASSLRPGTYYNEQFF
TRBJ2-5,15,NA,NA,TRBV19,TGTGCCAGTAGTAACCTAGGGGCGTACCAAGAGACCCAGTACTTC,CASSNLGAYQETQYF
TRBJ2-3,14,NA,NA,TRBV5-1,TGCGCCAGCAGCTTGCGGGGAGAGACAGATACGCAGTATTTT,CASSLRGETDTQYF
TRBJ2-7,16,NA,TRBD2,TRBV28,TGTGCCAGCAGTATACCACTAGCGGAGATTACCTACGAGCAGTACTTC,CASSIPLAEITYEQYF
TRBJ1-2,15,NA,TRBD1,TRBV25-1,TGTGCCAGCAGTGAACAGGGGGCTTCTAACTATGGCTACACCTTC,CASSEQGASNYGYTF
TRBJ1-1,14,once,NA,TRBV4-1,TGCGCCAGCAGCCAAGAGCGGGGTAAGACTGAAGCTTTCTTT,CASSQERGKTEAFF
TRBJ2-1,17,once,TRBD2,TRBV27,TGTGCCAGCAGTCCCAGACTAGCGGGAGGGTATTACAATGAGCAGTTCTTC,CASSPRLAGGYYNEQFF
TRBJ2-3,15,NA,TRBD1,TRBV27,TGTGCCAGCAGAAGGGGACAGGGGGCTACAGATACGCAGTATTTT,CASRRGQGATDTQYF
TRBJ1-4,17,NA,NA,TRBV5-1,TGCGCCAGCAGCCCGGGGGCAGCCCCGGGTAGGAATGAAAAACTGTTTTTT,CASSPGAAPGRNEKLFF
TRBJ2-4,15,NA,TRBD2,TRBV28,TGTGCCAGCAGTTTAAGGGAGGGAGCGAGTGACATTCAGTACTTC,CASSLREGASDIQYF
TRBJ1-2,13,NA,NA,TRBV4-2,TGTGCCAGCAGCCAAGAAACTGTTTATGGCTACACCTTC,CASSQETVYGYTF
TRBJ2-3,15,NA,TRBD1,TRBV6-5,TGTGCCAGCAGCCCTGGGACAGGGGGCACAGATACGCAGTATTTT,CASSPGTGGTDTQYF
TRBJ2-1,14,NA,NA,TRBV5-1,TGCGCCAGCAGCTTGGGTACTAGTCCCAATGAGCAGTTCTTC,CASSLGTSPNEQFF
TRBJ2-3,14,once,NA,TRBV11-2,TGTGCCAGCAGCCGTGGGGGGCGGTACGATACGCAGTATTTT,CASSRGGRYDTQYF
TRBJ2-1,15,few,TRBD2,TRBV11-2,TGTGCCAGCAGCCCCCCGGGGGGGCGGTGGAATGAGCAGTTCTTC,CASSPPGGRWNEQFF
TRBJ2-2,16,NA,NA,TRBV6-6,TGTGCCAGCAGTTACTCAAGGAGCGGCAACACCGGGGAGCTGTTTTTT,CASSYSRSGNTGELFF
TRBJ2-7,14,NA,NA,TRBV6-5,TGTGCCAGCAAATTAGCAGGGGGGAAGTACGAGCAGTACTTC,CASKLAGGKYEQYF
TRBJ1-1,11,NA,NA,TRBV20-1,TGCAGTGCAAGGGACGCACTGAAAGCTTTCTTT,CSARDALKAFF
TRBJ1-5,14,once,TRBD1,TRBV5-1,TGCGCCAGCAGCACCGGACAGGGGGGACAGCCCCAGCATTTT,CASSTGQGGQPQHF
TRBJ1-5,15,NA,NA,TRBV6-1,TGTGCCAGCAGTGGCGGGGATCGAGGCAATCAGCCCCAGCATTTT,CASSGGDRGNQPQHF
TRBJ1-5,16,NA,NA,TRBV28,TGTGCCAGCAGTCCCTTTTTGAGGGGGGTTAGTCAGCCCCAGCATTTT,CASSPFLRGVSQPQHF
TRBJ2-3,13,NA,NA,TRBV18,TGTGCCAGCTCACCAAGGAACACAGATACGCAGTATTTT,CASSPRNTDTQYF
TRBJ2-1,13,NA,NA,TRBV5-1,TGCGCCAGCAGCTATAACTCCTTGGATGAGCAGTTCTTC,CASSYNSLDEQFF
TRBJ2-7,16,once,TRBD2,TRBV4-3,TGCGCCAGCAGCCAAGACGCCCGGACTAGCTCCCACGAGCAGTACTTC,CASSQDARTSSHEQYF
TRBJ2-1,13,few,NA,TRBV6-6,TGTGCCAGCAGTTACCCAGGGGGGGACATTCAGTTCTTC,CASSYPGGDIQFF
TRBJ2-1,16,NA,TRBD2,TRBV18,TGTGCCAGCTCACCACCCGGAGCGGGAGGGCTTAATGAGCAGTTCTTC,CASSPPGAGGLNEQFF
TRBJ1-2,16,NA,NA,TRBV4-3,TGCGCCAGCAGCCAAGTTGGCTCAGTCGGGAAATCTGGCTACACCTTC,CASSQVGSVGKSGYTF